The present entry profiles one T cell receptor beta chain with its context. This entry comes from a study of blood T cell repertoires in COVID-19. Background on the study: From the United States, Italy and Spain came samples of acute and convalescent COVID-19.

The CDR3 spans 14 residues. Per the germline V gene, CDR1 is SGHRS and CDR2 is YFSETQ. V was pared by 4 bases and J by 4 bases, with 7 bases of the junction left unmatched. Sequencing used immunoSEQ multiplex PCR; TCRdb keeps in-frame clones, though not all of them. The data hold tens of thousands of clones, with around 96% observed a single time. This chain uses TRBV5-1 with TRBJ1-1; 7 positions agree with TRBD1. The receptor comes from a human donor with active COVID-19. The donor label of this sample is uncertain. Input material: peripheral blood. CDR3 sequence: CASSGRDRSTEAFF. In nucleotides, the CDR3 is TGCGCCAGCAGCGGCCGGGACAGAAGCACTGAAGCTTTCTTT.